The next 18 T cell receptor beta chains were all read from a single sample in a study of blood T cell repertoires in COVID-19. The assay was immunoSEQ multiplex PCR, and TCRdb's table has in-frame clones only and misses some. Seen here are roughly 200,000 clones, 70% to 80% observed once, and the top ten hold approximately 12%. The source material was peripheral blood. The receptors were gathered from a man aged 45 to 65 who had recovered from COVID-19.

This clone has only a few counts. This chain links TRBV19 with TRBJ1-1; D may be TRBD1 (5 bases). V was trimmed by 7 bases and J by 2 bases, leaving 17 bases between them. This CDR3 has 15 residues. The germline V gene has CDR1 LNHDA and CDR2 SQIVND (reference sequence). The CDR3 protein is CASTPWGGGNTEAFF. CDR3 coding DNA: TGTGCCAGTACCCCCTGGGGGGGTGGAAACACTGAAGCTTTCTTT.

This sequence joins TRBV5-6 and TRBJ2-1; D ambiguous. There are 12 residues in the CDR3. CDR1 SGHDT and CDR2 YYEEEE come from the germline V gene. Trimming took off 1 base at V and 10 bases at J, with 9 bases between the two ends. The CDR3 loop reads CASSLPRFEQFF. The CDR3, as DNA: TGTGCCAGCAGCTTGCCGCGTTTCGAGCAGTTCTTC.

This CDR3 is CASSVTGQADTEAFF. The CDR3 DNA sequence: TGTGCCAGTAGTGTTACGGGACAGGCGGACACTGAAGCTTTCTTT. This chain uses TRBV19 with TRBJ1-1, with 8 bases identical to TRBD1. The CDR3 is 15 residues long. CDR1 LNHDA and CDR2 SQIVND come from the germline V gene (reference sequence). The ends lost 5 bases at V and 3 bases at J; junction bases unmatched: 8. Full variable domain (outside the CDR3, taken from reference TRBV19 and TRBJ1-1): DGGITQSPKYLFRKEGQNVTLSCEQNLNHDAMYWYRQDPGQGLRLIYYSQIVNDFQKGDIAEGYSVSREKKESFPLTVTSAQKNPTAFYLCASSVTGQADTEAFFGQGTRLTVV.

This clone was seen only once. The genes are TRBV6-6 and TRBJ2-5; D not resolved. The CDR3 covers 11 residues. The germline V gene has CDR1 MNHNY and CDR2 SVGAGI (reference sequence). V gave up 6 bases and J gave up 1 base, with 3 bases separating them. Here the CDR3 reads CASSLQETQYF. The CDR3 bases are TGTGCCAGCAGCCTCCAAGAGACCCAGTACTTC.

This clone appeared once. The chain is built from TRBV5-4 and TRBJ2-4, with 12 bases lining up with TRBD2. Trimming removed 0 bases from V and 7 bases from J; junction bases left unmatched: 8. The germline gives CDR1 SGHNT, CDR2 YYREEE (reference sequence). There are 17 residues in the CDR3. The CDR3 coding sequence is TGTGCCAGCAGCTTGGAGCTAGCGGGAGGGCCAGGGAACATTCAGTACTTC. It translates to CASSLELAGGPGNIQYF.

The chain carries TRBV14 and TRBJ2-3, with D tentatively TRBD2 (6 bases). There are 16 residues in the CDR3. Germline-derived CDR1 and CDR2 are SGHDN and FVKESK. With 2 bases removed from V and 3 bases from J, the gap between germline ends came to 15 bases. CDR3 coding DNA: TGTGCCAGCAGCCAACTTAGCGGCGGGTTAACAGATACGCAGTATTTT. The encoded protein is CASSQLSGGLTDTQYF.

The V gene is TRBV11-2, the J gene TRBJ2-6; D is perhaps TRBD2 (5 bases). This CDR3 has 17 residues. CDR1 SGHAT and CDR2 FQNNGV come from the germline V gene. Trimming took 1 base from V and 0 from J, leaving 10 bases between them. The CDR3 DNA is TGTGCCAGCAGCTTAGGACTATCCTTCTCTGGGGCCAACGTCCTGACTTTC. Protein product: CASSLGLSFSGANVLTF.

The rearrangement joins TRBV28 to TRBJ1-1, with D maybe TRBD1 (5 bases). With 7 bases removed from V and 0 bases from J, the gap between germline ends came to 12 bases. Germline-derived CDR1 and CDR2 are MDHEN and SYDVKM. This CDR3 has 14 residues. The CDR3 here is CASTNRRLNTEAFF. The CDR3 DNA is TGTGCCAGCACCAACAGGCGACTGAACACTGAAGCTTTCTTT.

The chain carries TRBV6-5 and TRBJ2-2; 7 positions match TRBD1. Germline CDR1 reads MNHEY; CDR2 reads SVGAGI. The junction had 8 bases not matched to a gene; V was cut back by 6 bases and J by 7 bases. This CDR3 has 14 amino acids. The CDR3 loop reads CASRIPGGGGELFF. DNA for the CDR3: TGTGCCAGCAGGATCCCAGGGGGTGGCGGGGAGCTGTTTTTT.

The V and J genes are TRBV5-1 and TRBJ2-7; 12 positions agree with TRBD2. Germline lookup yields CDR1 SGHRS and CDR2 YFSETQ. Unmatched junction bases numbered 6, after V lost 3 bases and J lost 2 bases. This CDR3 region has 16 residues. The CDR3 is CASSSRTSGNPYEQYF. CDR3 coding DNA: TGCGCCAGCAGCTCCCGGACTAGCGGGAACCCCTACGAGCAGTACTTC.

This chain joins TRBV19 and TRBJ1-2; D is perhaps TRBD1 (5 bases). The V gene lost 4 bases and the J gene lost 0 bases, with 12 bases spanning the gap. The CDR3 consists of 15 residues. The germline V gene encodes CDR1 LNHDA and CDR2 SQIVND (reference sequence). The CDR3 DNA sequence: TGTGCCAGTAGTACCGTCTGGGGGGCTAACTATGGCTACACCTTC. Its translation is CASSTVWGANYGYTF.

This chain links TRBV5-1 with TRBJ2-1, with 11 nucleotides matching TRBD2. The CDR3 consists of 17 residues. J gave up 6 bases and V 0 bases, and 8 bases lay outside the gene matches. Germline assignment: CDR1 SGHRS and CDR2 YFSETQ. CDR3 in amino acids: CASSLAPLAGGGNEQFF. The DNA for the CDR3 is TGCGCCAGCAGCTTGGCCCCTCTAGCGGGAGGCGGCAATGAGCAGTTCTTC.

In this sample, this clone turned up a few times. The chain carries TRBV28 and TRBJ1-6, with a weak D call TRBD1 (5 bases). The CDR3 is 14 residues long. V was clipped by 6 bases and J by 5 bases, with 11 bases between them. Germline V gene lookup returns CDR1 MDHEN and CDR2 SYDVKM. The DNA of the CDR3 is TGTGCCAGCAGAGTGGGGCAGAATAATTCACCCCTCCACTTT. Protein sequence: CASRVGQNNSPLHF.

The CDR3 spells CASSTLMTGYDTEAFF. The CDR3 DNA reads as TGTGCCAGTAGTACACTGATGACAGGGTACGATACTGAAGCTTTCTTT. The gene calls are TRBV19 and TRBJ1-1; 7 nucleotides line up with TRBD1. This CDR3 comprises 16 residues. Germline V lookup: CDR1 LNHDA, CDR2 SQIVND (reference sequence). The J segment lost 5 bases and the V segment lost 4 bases, leaving 13 bases of the junction unmatched.

The chain employs TRBV12-3 or TRBV12-4 and TRBJ2-7; D gene unclear. This CDR3 contains 12 residues. The V gene lost 3 bases and the J gene lost 7 bases, with 10 bases spanning the gap. The CDR3 nucleotides are TGTGCCAGCAGTTTGGCCGGGTGGGAGCAGTACTTC. Its translation: CASSLAGWEQYF.

The V call is TRBV19, the J call TRBJ1-2; 9 nucleotides line up with TRBD1. The CDR3 totals 12 residues. V trimming: 6 bases; J trimming: 7 bases; junction bases outside the gene matches: 3. Germline V lookup: CDR1 LNHDA, CDR2 SQIVND (reference sequence). Here the CDR3 reads CASRDRGSGYTF. The CDR3 DNA sequence: TGTGCCAGTAGAGACAGGGGGTCTGGCTACACCTTC.

The chain is built from TRBV30 and TRBJ1-1; unclear D gene. The CDR3 runs 13 residues. Germline-derived CDR1 and CDR2 are GTSNPN and SVGIG (reference sequence). The V gene lost 2 bases and the J gene lost 1 base, with 8 bases spanning the gap. CDR3 sequence: CAWSPAGNTEAFF. The CDR3 DNA reads as TGTGCCTGGAGTCCGGCAGGGAACACTGAAGCTTTCTTT.

The chain carries TRBV28 and TRBJ2-2, with TRBD1 matching over 8 bases. Trimming removed 6 bases from V and 1 base from J; junction bases left unmatched: 7. From germline, CDR1 is MDHEN and CDR2 SYDVKM. This CDR3 has 16 amino acids. Here the CDR3 DNA reads TGTGCCAGCAGCCCCGGGACAGGTCTGAACACCGGGGAGCTGTTTTTT. Its translation: CASSPGTGLNTGELFF.